The 5 T cell receptor beta chains reported below all come from one sample, sequenced in a study of blood T cell repertoires in COVID-19. Here immunoSEQ multiplex PCR was the method, and the copy in TCRdb shows in-frame clones only, minus some. The table shows around 250,000 clones, with around 88% occurring only once. Source material: PBMCs or T cells enriched from blood (not recorded which). These receptors were taken from a woman in her forties or fifties who had recovered from COVID-19.

J is TRBJ2-7 and V is TRBV6-5; 10 bases are shared with TRBD1. From germline, CDR1 is MNHEY and CDR2 SVGAGI. The CDR3 runs 15 residues. With 8 bases clipped from V and 7 bases from J, the junction kept 14 bases outside the gene matches. DNA for the CDR3: TGTGCCAGCGGTTCTTCCGGGACAGGGGCATGGGAGCAGTACTTC. This sequence encodes CASGSSGTGAWEQYF.

This clone was detected a few times. The chain is built from TRBV7-2 and TRBJ1-4, with D unclear. This CDR3 is 15 amino acids long. CDR1 SGHTA and CDR2 FQGNSA come from the germline V gene. V was cut by 0 bases and J by 7 bases, with 12 bases left in between. The CDR3: CASSLARRSREKLFF. The CDR3 nucleotides are TGTGCCAGCAGCTTAGCGCGCAGGTCTCGTGAAAAACTGTTTTTT.

The gene calls are TRBV7-3 and TRBJ2-2; D gene uncertain. This CDR3 is 13 amino acids long. Germline lookup yields CDR1 SGHTA and CDR2 FQGTGA. Trimming stripped 2 bases from V and 3 bases from J, with 4 bases between. CDR3 coding DNA: TGTGCCAGCAGCTTACAGGACACCGGGGAGCTGTTTTTT. Amino acid sequence: CASSLQDTGELFF.

The chain joins TRBV9 to TRBJ2-5; TRBD2 might be the D (5 bases). The CDR3 has 15 amino acids. The V end lost 4 bases, the J end lost 2 bases, and 15 bases lay between the germline ends. Germline V lookup: CDR1 SGDLS, CDR2 YYNGEE. This chain's CDR3 is CASSPRTVAQETQYF. In nucleotides, the CDR3 is TGTGCCAGCAGCCCAAGGACGGTAGCGCAAGAGACCCAGTACTTC.

The V and J genes are TRBV27 and TRBJ1-1; 7 bases are a match to TRBD1. There are 12 residues in the CDR3. Germline V CDR1 and CDR2: MNHEY, SMNVEV (reference sequence). The J segment lost 8 bases and the V segment lost 2 bases, leaving 2 bases of the junction unmatched. This chain's CDR3 is CASSLRGGEAFF. CDR3 DNA sequence: TGTGCCAGCAGTTTAAGAGGGGGCGAAGCTTTCTTT.